This is a list of T cell receptor beta chains from one sample in a study of T cell responses to AZD1222 COVID-19 vaccine. Profiling relied on immunoSEQ multiplex PCR, and the TCRdb table lists in-frame clones only, not all of them. Among around 200,000 clones listed, around 94% were seen once. This sample comprised peripheral blood, obtained 28 days after the second AZD1222 dose. All receptors derive from an adult who received the AZD1222 COVID-19 vaccine. CDR3s include the opening cysteine and the closing phenylalanine or tryptophan. The D gene is left open where the match is weak. Size is stated for part of the rows, as once, few or many counts, or as a class when the clone is expanded.

D	V	size	J	DNA	CDR3
TRBD1	TRBV6-6	.	TRBJ1-2	TGTGCCAGCAGGACGGGACAGGGGTTCTATGGCTACACCTTC	CASRTGQGFYGYTF
.	TRBV6-2/TRBV6-3	once	TRBJ2-2	TGTGCCAGCAGTTCCGTCGACCAGACCGGGGAGCTGTTTTTT	CASSSVDQTGELFF
.	TRBV7-9	.	TRBJ2-5	TGTGCCAGCAGCGACCCCAGGGAATACCCCCAAGAGACCCAGTACTTC	CASSDPREYPQETQYF
.	TRBV11-2	once	TRBJ2-7	TGTGCCAGCCTCTCTTTAGTAGAGCAGTACTTC	CASLSLVEQYF
TRBD1	TRBV28	.	TRBJ2-2	TGTGCCAGCAGTGCCCTTCCGATCCGGGACAGGGGAACCGGGGAGCTGTTTTTT	CASSALPIRDRGTGELFF
TRBD2	TRBV13	.	TRBJ2-3	TGTGCCAGCAGCCCCTCGACTAGCGGGTACAGAGATACGCAGTATTTT	CASSPSTSGYRDTQYF
.	TRBV6-1	.	TRBJ1-1	TGTGCCAGCAGTGAGGACAGTTCACGAGACACTGAAGCTTTCTTT	CASSEDSSRDTEAFF
.	TRBV5-8	.	TRBJ2-1	TGTGCCAGCAGCCCGTCGACAGATACTTACAATGAGCAGTTCTTC	CASSPSTDTYNEQFF
.	TRBV7-3	.	TRBJ1-6	TGTGCCAGCAGCTTAACAAGCTCGGGAGGTCTCCTCCACTTT	CASSLTSSGGLLHF
.	TRBV5-1	.	TRBJ2-2	TGCGCCAGCAGCCAGAGTGGGGACACCGGGGAGCTGTTTTTT	CASSQSGDTGELFF
.	TRBV7-2	.	TRBJ1-3	TGTGCCAGCAGCTTAACCCGTGGAAACACCATATATTTT	CASSLTRGNTIYF
.	TRBV30	.	TRBJ1-3	TGTGCCTGGGGGGGGTCTGGAAACACCATATATTTT	CAWGGSGNTIYF
.	TRBV19	.	TRBJ1-1	TGTGCCAGTAATGTAGGGGACGGGTGGACTGAAGCTTTCTTT	CASNVGDGWTEAFF
.	TRBV28	.	TRBJ1-1	TGTGCCAGCAGTCCCCTGCGATGGAGAAAAGCTTTCTTT	CASSPLRWRKAFF
.	TRBV4-1	.	TRBJ2-7	TGCGCCAGCAGCCAAGGGTTAGGGACCTACGAGCAGTACTTC	CASSQGLGTYEQYF
TRBD2	TRBV2	.	TRBJ2-2	TGTGCCAGCATGAGGGAGGGAACCGGGGAGCTGTTTTTT	CASMREGTGELFF
TRBD1	TRBV12-3/TRBV12-4	.	TRBJ2-1	TGTGCCAGCAGGTACCAGGGGGCGGCATTCTTC	CASRYQGAAFF
.	TRBV28	.	TRBJ1-1	TGTGCCAGCAGTTTCCCAACCCCGAACACTGAAGCTTTCTTT	CASSFPTPNTEAFF
.	TRBV7-9	once	TRBJ1-1	TGTGCCAGCAGCTTAGCGCGGGGGCCAGGCACTGAAGCTTTCTTT	CASSLARGPGTEAFF
TRBD1	TRBV28	.	TRBJ2-3	TGTGCCAGCAGGGCGACAGGGTTTATTTCAGCAGATACGCAGTATTTT	CASRATGFISADTQYF
.	TRBV19	.	TRBJ2-5	TGTGGCGTTAGCGGTGGTCTTGGAGAGACCCAGTACTTC	CGVSGGLGETQYF
.	TRBV6-5	.	TRBJ2-5	TGTGCCAGCAGGGAGGACGGTAGTAGGAGAGTCCAGTACTTC	CASREDGSRRVQYF
TRBD1	TRBV28	.	TRBJ1-3	TGTGCCAGCAGCCCAGGGGGCTCTGGAAACACCATATATTTT	CASSPGGSGNTIYF
.	TRBV5-6	once	TRBJ2-2	TGTGCCAGCAGCTTGGCCCGAGAGGGGCACCCCCGGGGGGAGCTGTTTTTT	CASSLAREGHPRGELFF
.	TRBV27	.	TRBJ1-2	TGTGCCAGCAGTTTATCGTCCTACGCAGGGTCGGATGGCTACACCTTC	CASSLSSYAGSDGYTF
.	TRBV6-5	.	TRBJ1-2	TGTGCCAGCAGTCAGGGCTATGGCTACACCTTC	CASSQGYGYTF
TRBD2	TRBV7-2	.	TRBJ2-3	TGTGCCAGCAGCCGCAACGGGGGGGGCACAGATACGCAGTATTTT	CASSRNGGGTDTQYF
.	TRBV29-1	.	TRBJ1-2	TGCAGCGTTGAAAGGGTGGAGGGGCCGAACTATGGCTACACCTTC	CSVERVEGPNYGYTF
.	TRBV3-1/TRBV3-2	.	TRBJ2-4	TGTGCCAGCAGCCAAGGGAGCGGATTGGGGCAGGAAAACATTCAGTACTTC	CASSQGSGLGQENIQYF
.	TRBV4-3	.	TRBJ1-1	TGCGCCAGCAGCCCCGACACAGCGAACACTGAAGCTTTCTTT	CASSPDTANTEAFF
TRBD2	TRBV3-1/TRBV3-2	.	TRBJ2-2	TGTGCCAGCAGCCAAGATGGGAGGGGCTCCGGGGAGCTGTTTTTT	CASSQDGRGSGELFF